This entry lists 21 T cell receptor beta chains sequenced from one sample in a study of blood T cell repertoires in COVID-19 (dated by TCRdb to the early 2020s). Receptors were amplified or captured by the immunoSEQ multiplex PCR assay. This is the immuneACCESS table as TCRdb keeps it, with only in-frame sequences that have V and J called. A part of the clones is gone; compared with another copy, unresolved V genes explain less than half, and the rest is unexplained. Present in this sample are fewer than 150,000 clones, around 83% of which were seen just once. The biggest ten clones account for roughly 4% of the sample. Sequencing input: peripheral blood. The receptor source for this set is a woman aged 80 or over with acute or convalescent COVID-19.

The CDR3 is CASSTPNTEAFF. CDR3 coding DNA: TGTGCCAGCAGCACACCAAACACTGAAGCTTTCTTT. The chain is built from TRBV7-9 and TRBJ1-1; D is unclear. CDR1 is SEHNR and CDR2 is FQNEAQ in the germline V gene (reference sequence). This CDR3 has 12 residues. Trimming cost V 5 bases and J 2 bases, with 6 bases left between them. Together with reference TRBV7-9 and TRBJ1-1, the CDR3 gives the full variable domain: DTGVSQNPRHKITKRGQNVTFRCDPISEHNRLYWYRQTLGQGPEFLTYFQNEAQLEKSRLLSDRFSAERPKGSFSTLEIQRTEQGDSAMYLCASSTPNTEAFFGQGTRLTVV.

The chain couples TRBV7-8 to TRBJ2-1, with D possibly matching TRBD2 (6 bases). The CDR3 consists of 15 residues. Looked up from germline, CDR1 is SGHVS and CDR2 is FQNEAQ. Trimming pared 1 base from V and 5 bases from J, leaving 12 bases between. CDR3 sequence reads: CASSLDPGLNNEQFF. The CDR3 region has the DNA TGTGCCAGCAGCTTAGATCCGGGACTTAACAATGAGCAGTTCTTC. The variable domain in full, completed from reference TRBV7-8 and TRBJ2-1, reads GAGVSQSPRYKVAKRGQDVALRCDPISGHVSLFWYQQALGQGPEFLTYFQNEAQLDKSGLPSDRFFAERPEGSVSTLKIQRTQQEDSAVYLCASSLDPGLNNEQFFGPGTRLTVL.

The chain combines TRBV27 with TRBJ1-2; perhaps TRBD1 as D (6 bases). Trimming removed 5 bases from V and 4 bases from J, with 14 bases in between. CDR3 length: 14 residues. Germline V gene data show CDR1 as MNHEY and CDR2 as SMNVEV (reference sequence). CDR3 protein: CASSPGQTSYGYTF. The CDR3 coding sequence is TGTGCCAGCAGTCCCGGACAGACATCCTATGGCTACACCTTC.

The V gene is TRBV10-3, the J gene TRBJ2-2; D is unclear. There are 13 residues in the CDR3. Trimming removed 4 bases at V and 0 bases at J, with 3 bases between. Germline V gene lookup returns CDR1 ENHRY and CDR2 SYGVKD. CDR3: CAISGANTGELFF. In DNA, the CDR3 is TGTGCCATCAGTGGAGCGAACACCGGGGAGCTGTTTTTT.

The V gene is TRBV2, the J gene TRBJ2-3, with 13 nucleotides matching TRBD2. This CDR3 region has 16 residues. The V gene end was trimmed by 6 bases and the J gene end by 2 bases; junction bases not matched to a gene: 5. Germline-derived CDR1 and CDR2 are SNHLY and FYNNEI. CDR3 in amino acids: CASSPTSGGTTDTQYF. CDR3 in DNA: TGTGCCAGCAGCCCGACTAGCGGGGGGACCACAGATACGCAGTATTTT.

This clone turned up a few times. The rearrangement uses TRBV28 and TRBJ1-1; 7 bases agree with TRBD1. Germline V gives CDR1 MDHEN, CDR2 SYDVKM. Trimming cost V 1 base and J 4 bases; bases outside gene matches: 3. The CDR3 is made up of 14 amino acids. CDR3 amino acids: CASSLLTGTTEAFF. The CDR3 coding sequence is TGTGCCAGCAGTTTATTGACAGGGACCACTGAAGCTTTCTTT.

The V gene is TRBV29-1, the J gene TRBJ1-1; D might be TRBD1 (6 bases). Trimming removed 4 bases from V and 1 base from J, with 13 bases in between. The CDR3 extends over 14 amino acids. Per germline, CDR1 SQVTM and CDR2 ANQGSEA. CDR3 nucleotide sequence: TGCAGCGTTGGGGGGCCGGGGAGGAACACTGAAGCTTTCTTT. Translated, it gives CSVGGPGRNTEAFF.

The V gene is TRBV2, the J gene TRBJ2-7; a possible D gene is TRBD2 (5 bases). Germline lookup yields CDR1 SNHLY and CDR2 FYNNEI. Trimming cost V 10 bases and J 2 bases, with 15 bases left between them. The CDR3 is 13 residues long. CDR3 nucleotides: TGTGCCACCGACGGCGGAGGTCCCTACGAGCAGTACTTC. Translated: CATDGGGPYEQYF.

The CDR3 coding sequence is TGTGCCAGTCGGGTCTACTCCTACAATGAGCAGTTCTTC. Translating it yields CASRVYSYNEQFF. The V call is TRBV11-2, the J call TRBJ2-1; the D is unclear. This CDR3 is 13 amino acids long. Trimming removed 9 bases from V and 0 bases from J, with 9 bases in between. The germline V gene has CDR1 SGHAT and CDR2 FQNNGV.

The CDR3 here is CASSIEGRWENTQYF. CDR3 nucleotides: TGTGCCAGTAGTATAGAGGGAAGGTGGGAGAATACGCAGTATTTT. The chain employs TRBV19 and TRBJ2-3, with TRBD2 as a possible D gene (5 bases). V dropped 0 bases and J dropped 7 bases, with 14 bases sitting between them. The CDR3 consists of 15 residues. Germline V gene data show CDR1 as LNHDA and CDR2 as SQIVND (reference sequence).

J is TRBJ2-5 and V is TRBV5-6; 8 bases agree with TRBD1. Germline V gives CDR1 SGHDT, CDR2 YYEEEE. V lost 2 bases to trimming and J lost 1 base; unmatched junction nucleotides: 7. This CDR3 is built from 16 residues. The CDR3 DNA reads TGTGCCAGCAGCTTCTTGTCCAGGGGGCGCCAAGAGACCCAGTACTTC. Residues: CASSFLSRGRQETQYF.

The V and J genes are TRBV11-2 and TRBJ2-5; possibly TRBD2 for D (6 bases). CDR1 and CDR2 (germline): SGHAT, FQNNGV. V was pared by 5 bases and J by 1 base, with 17 bases between. The CDR3 consists of 16 residues. CDR3 bases: TGTGCCAGCAGCCAACCGCGGGGTGCGCGCCAAGAGACCCAGTACTTC. Protein product: CASSQPRGARQETQYF.

DNA for the CDR3: TGTGCCAGCAGCTCCCAAGCGGGGGGGCCGAATGAGCAGTTCTTC. Protein sequence: CASSSQAGGPNEQFF. This chain connects TRBV7-3 to TRBJ2-1; 10 bases agree with TRBD2. Trimming took 4 bases from V and 7 from J; bases not matched to a gene: 7. Germline V gene data show CDR1 as SGHTA and CDR2 as FQGTGA. The length of the CDR3 is 15 residues.

The J gene is TRBJ1-4, the V gene TRBV28; D remains unclear. Trimming took off 6 bases at V and 1 base at J, with 9 bases between the two ends. Germline CDR1 reads MDHEN; CDR2 reads SYDVKM. The CDR3 runs 14 residues. The CDR3 DNA reads TGTGCCAGCAGCACCGCGGGAACTAATGAAAAACTGTTTTTT. Its protein product is CASSTAGTNEKLFF.

The rearrangement links TRBV27 to TRBJ2-2, with 10 bases fitting TRBD2. The CDR3 loop spans 17 amino acids. After removal of 6 bases from V and 4 bases from J, the junction contained 11 bases not matched to a gene. The germline CDR1 and CDR2 sequences are MNHEY and SMNVEV (reference sequence). The CDR3 region has the DNA TGTGCCAGCAGAGGACTAGCGGCAACCGCGGGCACCGGGGAGCTGTTTTTT. Residues: CASRGLAATAGTGELFF.

CDR3 protein: CASSRPGHLLYGYTF. DNA for the CDR3: TGTGCCAGCAGTCGTCCGGGACACTTACTGTATGGCTACACCTTC. The rearrangement joins TRBV28 to TRBJ1-2, with D maybe TRBD1 (6 bases). Germline-derived CDR1 and CDR2 are MDHEN and SYDVKM. CDR3 length: 15 amino acids. The V end was cut by 5 bases, the J end by 5 bases, with 18 bases between.

In this sample, this clone turned up a few times. The chain links TRBV11-2 to TRBJ1-2; TRBD1 might be the D (5 bases). V was pared by 1 base and J by 2 bases, with 11 bases between. Germline lookup yields CDR1 SGHAT and CDR2 FQNNGV. This CDR3 has 15 residues. In DNA form, the CDR3 reads TGTGCCAGCAGCTTAGGGGGGGGACGGAACTATGGCTACACCTTC. Translating it yields CASSLGGGRNYGYTF.

V gene TRBV19 combines with J gene TRBJ2-1; TRBD1 matches 12 bases. There are 17 residues in the CDR3. CDR1 LNHDA and CDR2 SQIVND come from the germline V gene (reference sequence). V gave up 2 bases and J gave up 7 bases; unmatched junction bases: 9. The CDR3 sequence is CASSIMAGTGGLNEQFF. CDR3 in DNA: TGTGCCAGTAGTATAATGGCGGGGACAGGGGGCCTGAATGAGCAGTTCTTC.

The chain couples TRBV25-1 to TRBJ2-1; no clear D gene. Trimming took off 4 bases at V and 7 bases at J, with 8 bases between the two ends. Germline V gene data show CDR1 as MGHDK and CDR2 as SYGVNS. The CDR3 loop spans 12 amino acids. Here the CDR3 DNA reads TGTGCCAGCAGTGGACTTATAAATGAGCAGTTCTTC. Its protein product is CASSGLINEQFF.

The chain has TRBV19 and TRBJ1-2, with D unclear. The CDR3 covers 13 residues. V gave up 3 bases and J gave up 4 bases, with 9 bases separating them. Germline assignment: CDR1 LNHDA and CDR2 SQIVND (reference sequence). CDR3 nucleotides: TGTGCCAGTAGTATCGGGGATGTCTATGGCTACACCTTC. The encoded protein is CASSIGDVYGYTF.

The chain couples TRBV5-1 to TRBJ1-6; D perhaps matches TRBD1 (5 bases). V gave up 3 bases and J gave up 3 bases, with 7 bases separating them. This CDR3 contains 14 residues. Germline CDR1 SGHRS, CDR2 YFSETQ. The CDR3 sequence is CASSWGDYNSPLHF. The DNA of the CDR3 is TGCGCCAGCAGCTGGGGGGACTATAATTCACCCCTCCACTTT.